This T cell receptor beta chain was captured in a study of OX40 agonist ivuxolimab in advanced cancers. For the wider study: Ivuxolimab was an agonistic, fully human IgG2 monoclonal antibody directed against OX40 (CD134), a costimulatory receptor. Intravenous ivuxolimab was administered to patients every 2 weeks at six dose levels: 0.01, 0.1, 0.3, 1.5, 3 and 10 mg/kg. Among the approximately 50 dose-escalation patients, 19 had hepatocellular carcinoma, roughly 15 melanoma, 9 renal cell carcinoma and 9 head and neck cancer. In the dose-escalation cohort, 75% to 90% of patients were male, and the mean age was roughly 60 years with a range of roughly 20 to 85. Prior anti-PD-1, anti-PD-L1 or anti-CTLA-4 therapy was permitted, and checkpoint inhibitors had been received by about two fifths of dose-escalation patients. Partial responses were achieved by three dose-escalation patients, of whom one had hepatocellular carcinoma and two had cutaneous melanoma. The point of sequencing TCRbeta in the periphery was to test whether ivuxolimab changed TCR sequence diversity and drove clonal T-cell expansion. The paper covers the monotherapy dose-escalation part of the phase I ivuxolimab trial, which included N of about 50 patients. The paper as a whole reports these results and caveats: Low levels of normalized T-cell clonal expansion were also seen in some nonresponding patients. At doses from 0.1 to 3.0 mg/kg, clonal expansion was seen in both CD4+ and CD8+ blood T cells between baseline and week 6. After ivuxolimab, more expanded clones were found on average in CD8+ T cells than in CD4+ T cells. The antigen specificity of the clonally expanded peripheral T cells was not determined. In the 0.1-3.0 mg/kg groups, partial responders were among the patients with the lowest normalized peripheral clonal expansion, particularly in CD8+ T cells.

The CDR3 has 12 amino acids, counting the end cysteine and phenylalanine. Of all the DNA, just the CDR3 is kept, 36 bases in frame from base 1. Reading the germline V gene gives CDR1 SQVTM and CDR2 ANQGSEA. V was cut back by 1 base and J by 4 bases, leaving a gap of 8 bases between them. The trial excluded patients who had a history of autoimmune disease or who were on systemic immunosuppression. Peripheral blood for TCR sequencing was drawn from every dose cohort at baseline, at cycle 4 day 1 and at cycle 7 day 1. The samples were taken from a phase I, first-in-human, multicenter, open-label dose-escalation trial of ivuxolimab. The trial enrolled adults with locally advanced or metastatic head and neck squamous cell, hepatocellular, melanoma or renal cell carcinoma. CD4+ and CD8+ T cells were sorted separately from peripheral blood before TCR sequencing. With respect to this clone: There is no known antigen for this receptor. It has no much larger one-base neighbor in the sample; base qualities were not kept.

To sequence the TCRbeta CDR3 region, genomic DNA was isolated from the sorted cells. TCRbeta CDR3 regions were sequenced using the immunoSEQ Assay. TCRdb stores this immuneACCESS table with in-frame sequences only. Part of the clones is absent; in the studies checked, under half of the shortfall reflects unresolved V genes, and no reason is known for the rest. For this sample the table gives more than 9,000 clones, of which 60% to 80% were detected only once. The leading ten clones occupy roughly 50% of the sample. The input for sequencing was CD4+ or CD8+ T cells sorted from blood, taken in a trial of the OX40 agonist ivuxolimab. This chain is built from TRBV29-1 and TRBJ2-7; TRBD1 could be the D gene, as 6 bases match. The origin of this receptor is an adult with an advanced solid tumor such as melanoma, head and neck, liver or kidney cancer. The CDR3 has the sequence CSVEVQGYEQYF. The sequenced DNA is TGCAGCGTTGAAGTCCAGGGGTACGAGCAGTACTTC.